The 4 T cell receptor beta chains given below trace back to one sample, sequenced in a study of T cell changes during pregnancy in multiple sclerosis. Measured with immunoSEQ multiplex PCR; TCRdb has only the in-frame clones, and not every one. The data hold 59,000 or so clones, with 92% observed a single time. The specimen comprised peripheral blood, sampled in the third trimester of pregnancy. The receptors stem from a female donor in good health, enrolled as a control in a pregnancy study.

The chain couples TRBV11-3 to TRBJ1-2; D remains unclear. Trimming pared 3 bases from V and 6 bases from J, leaving 11 bases between. The CDR3 covers 13 residues. Germline-derived CDR1 and CDR2 are SGHNT and YENEEA. CDR3: CASSFARSDGYTF. The CDR3 DNA reads as TGTGCCAGCAGCTTCGCCAGGTCGGATGGCTACACCTTC.

The rearrangement links TRBV25-1 to TRBJ1-4, with 7 positions matching TRBD1. This CDR3 region has 14 residues. The ends lost 8 bases at V and 5 bases at J; junction bases unmatched: 8. Germline V gene data show CDR1 as MGHDK and CDR2 as SYGVNS. CDR3 coding DNA: TGTGCCAGCGACCCCGGGACAGAAAATGAAAAACTGTTTTTT. Translation gives CASDPGTENEKLFF.

The chain couples TRBV6-1 to TRBJ2-5; D gene uncertain. V was shortened by 1 base and J by 4 bases, with 13 bases between the two germline ends. CDR3 length equals 15 residues. Germline lookup yields CDR1 MNHNS and CDR2 SASEGT. The CDR3 protein is CASSEGKRVVETQYF. The DNA of the CDR3 is TGTGCCAGCAGTGAAGGCAAGCGAGTTGTAGAGACCCAGTACTTC.

The chain has TRBV28 and TRBJ2-3, with D possibly matching TRBD1 (5 bases). The CDR3 totals 15 residues. Per germline, CDR1 MDHEN and CDR2 SYDVKM. V was shortened by 5 bases and J by 0 bases, with 12 bases between the two germline ends. This CDR3 is CASSLEQGSTDTQYF. Here the CDR3 DNA reads TGTGCCAGCAGTCTGGAGCAGGGTAGCACAGATACGCAGTATTTT.